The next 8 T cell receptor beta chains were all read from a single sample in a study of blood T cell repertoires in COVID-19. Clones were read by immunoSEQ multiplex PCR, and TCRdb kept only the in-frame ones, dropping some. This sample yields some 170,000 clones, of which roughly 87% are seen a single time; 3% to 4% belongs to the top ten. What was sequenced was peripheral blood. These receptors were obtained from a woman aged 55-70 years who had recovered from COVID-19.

The CDR3 DNA reads as TGTGCCAGCAGCATAGACAGCTCTGGAAACACCATATATTTT. Amino acid sequence: CASSIDSSGNTIYF. This rearrangement joins TRBV5-6 to TRBJ1-3, with D possibly TRBD1 on 5 matching bases. V was cut by 4 bases and J by 0 bases, with 8 bases left in between. The CDR3 spans 14 residues. Germline-derived CDR1 and CDR2 are SGHDT and YYEEEE. Full variable domain (rest looked up from reference TRBV5-6 and TRBJ1-3): DAGVTQSPTHLIKTRGQQVTLRCSPKSGHDTVSWYQQALGQGPQFIFQYYEEEERQRGNFPDRFSGHQFPNYSSELNVNALLLGDSALYLCASSIDSSGNTIYFGEGSWLTVV.

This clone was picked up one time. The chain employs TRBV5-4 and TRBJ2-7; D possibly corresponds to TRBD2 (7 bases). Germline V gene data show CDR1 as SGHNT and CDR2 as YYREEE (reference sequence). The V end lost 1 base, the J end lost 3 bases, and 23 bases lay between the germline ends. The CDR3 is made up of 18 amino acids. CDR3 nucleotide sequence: TGTGCCAGCAGCTTGATGGGGGGCCTTGGACTAGTTGACTACGAGCAGTACTTC. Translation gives CASSLMGGLGLVDYEQYF.

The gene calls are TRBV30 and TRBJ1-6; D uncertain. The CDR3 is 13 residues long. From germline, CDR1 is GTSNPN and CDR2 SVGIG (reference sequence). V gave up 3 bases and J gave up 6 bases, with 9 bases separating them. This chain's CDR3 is CAWSAWSNSPLHF. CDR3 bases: TGTGCCTGGAGCGCGTGGAGTAATTCACCCCTCCACTTT.

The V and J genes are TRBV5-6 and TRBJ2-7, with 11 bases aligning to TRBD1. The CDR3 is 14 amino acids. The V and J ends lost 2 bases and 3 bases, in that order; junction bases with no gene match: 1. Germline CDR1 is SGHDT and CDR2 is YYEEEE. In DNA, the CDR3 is TGTGCCAGCAGCTTTGGGACAGGGGGCTACGAGCAGTACTTC. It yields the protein CASSFGTGGYEQYF.

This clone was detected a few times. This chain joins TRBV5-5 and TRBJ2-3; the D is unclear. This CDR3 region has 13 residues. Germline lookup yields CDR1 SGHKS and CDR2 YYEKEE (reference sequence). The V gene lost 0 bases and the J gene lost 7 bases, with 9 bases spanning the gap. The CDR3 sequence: CASSLEARNTQYF. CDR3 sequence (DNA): TGTGCCAGCAGCTTGGAGGCCAGGAATACGCAGTATTTT.

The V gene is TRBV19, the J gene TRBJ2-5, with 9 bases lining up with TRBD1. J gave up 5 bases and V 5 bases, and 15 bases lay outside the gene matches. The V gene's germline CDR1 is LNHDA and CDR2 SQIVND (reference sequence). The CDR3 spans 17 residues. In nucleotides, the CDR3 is TGTGCCAGTAGTTTGGGGGTGTCTAGGACAGGGGAGGAGACCCAGTACTTC. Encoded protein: CASSLGVSRTGEETQYF.

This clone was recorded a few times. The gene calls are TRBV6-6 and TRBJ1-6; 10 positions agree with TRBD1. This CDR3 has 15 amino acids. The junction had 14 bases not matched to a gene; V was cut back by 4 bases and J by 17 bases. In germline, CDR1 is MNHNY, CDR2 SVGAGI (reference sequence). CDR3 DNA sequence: TGTGCCAGCAGTTCTCCCGGGACAGGGGTACCTTTCTTCCACTTT. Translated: CASSSPGTGVPFFHF.

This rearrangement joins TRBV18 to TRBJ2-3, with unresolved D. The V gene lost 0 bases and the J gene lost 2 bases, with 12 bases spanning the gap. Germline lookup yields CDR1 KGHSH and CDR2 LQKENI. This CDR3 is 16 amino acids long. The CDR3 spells CASSPPAKSVTDTQYF. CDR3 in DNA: TGTGCCAGCTCACCACCGGCCAAATCCGTCACAGATACGCAGTATTTT. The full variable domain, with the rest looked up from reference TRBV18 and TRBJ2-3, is NAGVMQNPRHLVRRRGQEARLRCSPMKGHSHVYWYRQLPEEGLKFMVYLQKENIIDESGMPKERFSAEFPKEGPSILRIQQVVRGDSAAYFCASSPPAKSVTDTQYFGPGTRLTVL.